Listed below are T cell receptor beta chains from one sample, sequenced in a study of cytomegalovirus exposure and HLA in healthy donors. Using immunoSEQ multiplex PCR, the repertoire was profiled, and TCRdb retains in-frame clones only, with some absent. Among hundreds of thousands of clones listed, approximately 87% were seen once. Sequencing was carried out using PBMCs. All receptors come from a woman aged 18-29 years in good health and CMV-seronegative. CDR3s include the opening cysteine and the closing phenylalanine or tryptophan. A D gene is named only where the DNA matches it firmly. Clone size is not always given. Where it is, it says once, few, many or a class for expanded clones.

d_call: TRBD2; clone_size: -; v_call: TRBV27; j_call: TRBJ2-7; cdr3_aa: CASSSFPGGWAYEQYF; cdr3_nt: TGTGCCAGCAGTTCCTTTCCGGGAGGTTGGGCCTACGAGCAGTACTTC
d_call: -; clone_size: -; v_call: TRBV27; j_call: TRBJ2-1; cdr3_aa: CASRAHYNEQFF; cdr3_nt: TGTGCCAGCAGGGCCCATTACAATGAGCAGTTCTTC
d_call: TRBD2; clone_size: -; v_call: TRBV29-1; j_call: TRBJ2-2; cdr3_aa: CSVVAGAGTGELFF; cdr3_nt: TGCAGCGTTGTAGCGGGAGCTGGCACCGGGGAGCTGTTTTTT
d_call: -; clone_size: -; v_call: TRBV30; j_call: TRBJ1-2; cdr3_aa: CAWSVEGRRGYTF; cdr3_nt: TGTGCCTGGAGTGTAGAGGGCAGGAGAGGCTACACCTTC
d_call: -; clone_size: -; v_call: TRBV6-1; j_call: TRBJ1-2; cdr3_aa: CASSERGGYGYTF; cdr3_nt: TGTGCCAGCAGTGAACGGGGGGGCTATGGCTACACCTTC
d_call: TRBD2; clone_size: -; v_call: TRBV6-1; j_call: TRBJ2-1; cdr3_aa: CASSGAGSGTSDSEQFF; cdr3_nt: TGTGCCAGCAGTGGGGCAGGATCCGGGACTAGCGATAGCGAGCAGTTCTTC
d_call: TRBD2; clone_size: many; v_call: TRBV10-3; j_call: TRBJ2-1; cdr3_aa: CAIRESGGAGNEQFF; cdr3_nt: TGTGCCATCAGGGAGAGCGGGGGGGCCGGCAATGAGCAGTTCTTC
d_call: -; clone_size: few; v_call: TRBV4-1; j_call: TRBJ2-1; cdr3_aa: CASSPSGNEQFF; cdr3_nt: TGCGCCAGCAGCCCCTCGGGGAATGAGCAGTTCTTC
d_call: -; clone_size: -; v_call: TRBV27; j_call: TRBJ2-2; cdr3_aa: CASSSSLSGGELFF; cdr3_nt: TGTGCCAGCAGTTCCTCCTTGTCCGGCGGGGAGCTGTTTTTT
d_call: TRBD2; clone_size: few; v_call: TRBV2; j_call: TRBJ2-5; cdr3_aa: CASTSLASRETQYF; cdr3_nt: TGTGCCAGCACCTCACTAGCGTCAAGGGAGACCCAGTACTTC
d_call: -; clone_size: -; v_call: TRBV27; j_call: TRBJ2-7; cdr3_aa: CASSLSGTSREQYF; cdr3_nt: TGTGCCAGCAGTTTAAGCGGGACATCTCGGGAGCAGTACTTC
d_call: -; clone_size: -; v_call: TRBV30; j_call: TRBJ1-1; cdr3_aa: CACLRGSNTEAFF; cdr3_nt: TGTGCCTGCCTTAGAGGGAGTAACACTGAAGCTTTCTTT
d_call: TRBD2; clone_size: -; v_call: TRBV6-6; j_call: TRBJ2-3; cdr3_aa: CAGGAGGLTDTQYF; cdr3_nt: TGTGCCGGAGGGGCGGGGGGGCTCACAGATACGCAGTATTTT
d_call: TRBD2; clone_size: -; v_call: TRBV4-2; j_call: TRBJ2-7; cdr3_aa: CASSQRAGGPDEQYF; cdr3_nt: TGTGCCAGCAGCCAACGGGCGGGAGGGCCGGACGAGCAGTACTTC
d_call: TRBD1; clone_size: once; v_call: TRBV5-8; j_call: TRBJ2-3; cdr3_aa: CASSVRQGARTDTQYF; cdr3_nt: TGTGCCAGCAGCGTTCGACAGGGGGCGCGTACAGATACGCAGTATTTT
d_call: TRBD1; clone_size: -; v_call: TRBV18; j_call: TRBJ1-2; cdr3_aa: CASSPTGTSNYGYTF; cdr3_nt: TGTGCCAGCTCGCCGACAGGGACTTCTAACTATGGCTACACCTTC
d_call: -; clone_size: few; v_call: TRBV28; j_call: TRBJ1-3; cdr3_aa: CASSLLVRAGNTIYF; cdr3_nt: TGTGCCAGCAGTTTACTAGTCAGGGCTGGAAACACCATATATTTT